The source of this T cell receptor beta chain is a study of blood T cell repertoires in COVID-19. Study background: COVID-19 samples from acute and convalescent phases originated in the United States, Italy and Spain.

The V gene end was trimmed by 3 bases and the J gene end by 0 bases; junction bases not matched to a gene: 11. The CDR3 has 17 amino acids. Germline CDR1 MGHRA, CDR2 YSYEKL. TCRdb keeps only in-frame clones here, not all; method: immunoSEQ multiplex PCR. Altogether around 85,000 clones are present, 90% being singletons, with the ten largest covering more than 3.5%. This clone was seen just once. J is TRBJ2-7 and V is TRBV4-1, with 7 positions matching TRBD1. The sample consisted of peripheral blood. The clonotype comes from a woman of 80 years or more with active or convalescent COVID-19. In DNA form, the CDR3 reads TGCGCCAGCAGCCACCCCTCCCGGACAGGCAACTCCTACGAGCAGTACTTC. Translating gives CASSHPSRTGNSYEQYF.